This is a list of T cell receptor beta chains from one sample in a study of cytomegalovirus exposure and HLA in healthy donors. This table comes from immunoSEQ multiplex PCR, and its TCRdb copy is limited to in-frame clones, with some not included. The table records roughly 120,000 clones, roughly three quarters of them present only once. Sequencing input: PBMCs. Receptor source: a man aged 30 to 45 in good health and CMV-seropositive. CDR3s include the opening cysteine and the closing phenylalanine or tryptophan. D genes are given only for firm matches. Clone size appears in some rows only: once, few, many, or a class for an expanded clone.

TRBJ2-7,-,-,TRBV19,TGTGCCAGTAGTGCCAGGGTGGTCTACGAGCAGTACTTC,CASSARVVYEQYF
TRBJ1-1,TRBD1,-,TRBV25-1,TGTGTCAGCAGTGCGTCCGGGACAGCGAACACTGAAGCTTTCTTT,CVSSASGTANTEAFF
TRBJ1-1,-,-,TRBV12-5,TGTGCTAGTGGTCCATACAACCCGAACACTGAAGCTTTCTTT,CASGPYNPNTEAFF
TRBJ2-7,-,-,TRBV10-2,TGCGCCAGCAGTGCCATCTCCTACGAGCAGTACTTC,CASSAISYEQYF
TRBJ1-1,-,-,TRBV7-9,TGTGCCAGCAGCCCACCTGGGGGGGTGGTACGGGCTTTCTTT,CASSPPGGVVRAFF
TRBJ2-3,-,-,TRBV29-1,TGCAGCGTTACGCGGGGCCTGACAGATACGCAGTATTTT,CSVTRGLTDTQYF
TRBJ2-3,TRBD2,-,TRBV7-3,TGTGCCAGCAGCTCCGGGACTAGCGGGGGGGGAGATACGCAGTATTTT,CASSSGTSGGGDTQYF
TRBJ2-3,TRBD2,-,TRBV11-3,TGTGCCAGCACCCACGTCGGACTAGCGGATATCACAGATACGCAGTATTTT,CASTHVGLADITDTQYF
TRBJ2-5,-,-,TRBV18,TGTGCCAGCTCACCCGACAGGACCCAAGAGACCCAGTACTTC,CASSPDRTQETQYF
TRBJ1-4,-,few,TRBV5-5,TGTGCCAGCAGCCTCCGAACAGGGACTAATGAAAAACTGTTTTTT,CASSLRTGTNEKLFF
TRBJ2-7,TRBD2,-,TRBV4-2,TGTGCCAGCAGCCAAGAATTAGCGGGGGGCAAATACGAGCAGTACTTC,CASSQELAGGKYEQYF
TRBJ2-2,-,once,TRBV19,TGTGCCAGTACCTCAAGGGGGGGACCCGGGGAGCTGTTTTTT,CASTSRGGPGELFF
TRBJ2-1,-,-,TRBV19,TGTGCCAGTAGTAAAGGGACTGAGACTAGAGCGAAGTTCTTC,CASSKGTETRAKFF
TRBJ2-7,TRBD2,-,TRBV7-2,TGTGCCAGCAGCGCGGTGGGGGGGAGGGGCTCCTACGAGCAGTACTTC,CASSAVGGRGSYEQYF
TRBJ2-3,TRBD2,-,TRBV11-2,TGTGCCAGCAGCCCACGAGGGACTAGCGGGGCTGCAGATACGCAGTATTTT,CASSPRGTSGAADTQYF
TRBJ2-1,-,-,TRBV25-1,TGTGCCAGCAGATGGGGCGGGGATGAGCAGTTCTTC,CASRWGGDEQFF
TRBJ2-5,-,-,TRBV21-1,TGTGCCAGCAGCAAAGCGGGAGAGCAGTACTTC,CASSKAGEQYF
TRBJ2-3,TRBD2,-,TRBV6-5,TGTGCCAGCAGTTACATCGGCGGGGGGAACACAGATACGCAGTATTTT,CASSYIGGGNTDTQYF
TRBJ1-1,TRBD1,-,TRBV23-1,TGCGCCAGAAGACAGGGGAAAGGGAACACTGAAGCTTTCTTT,CARRQGKGNTEAFF
TRBJ2-7,-,-,TRBV4-2,TGTGCCAGCAGCCAAGATCGGGGGAGCTACGAGCAGTACTTC,CASSQDRGSYEQYF
TRBJ2-3,-,-,TRBV19,TGTGCCAGTAGTATAGGCAGGGTGGGGAGGACAGATACGCAGTATTTT,CASSIGRVGRTDTQYF
TRBJ2-5,-,-,TRBV6-1,TGTGCCAGCACCAGGGCCCGGGAAGAGACCCAGTACTTC,CASTRAREETQYF
TRBJ2-2,-,medium-sized,TRBV25-1,TGTGCCAGCAGTGATGGTATTAGGAACACCGGGGAGCTGTTTTTT,CASSDGIRNTGELFF
TRBJ1-2,-,few,TRBV4-2,TGTGCCAGCAGCCAAGACCGGCCAGGGAGCTACACCTTC,CASSQDRPGSYTF
TRBJ2-3,TRBD1,once,TRBV7-2,TGTGCCAGCAGGCGACGACAGGGGGCTCTAGATACGCAGTATTTT,CASRRRQGALDTQYF
TRBJ2-3,-,-,TRBV14,TGTGCCAGCAGATCGAATGGACACATTTTGAATACGCAGTATTTT,CASRSNGHILNTQYF
TRBJ1-2,TRBD1,-,TRBV19,TGTGCCAGTAGTAGTCGGACAGGGGACAACTATGGCTACACCTTC,CASSSRTGDNYGYTF
TRBJ1-3,TRBD1,few,TRBV19,TGTGCCAGTAGCGACAGGGGGTATGGAAACACCATATATTTT,CASSDRGYGNTIYF
TRBJ2-7,-,-,TRBV6-1,TGTGCCAGCATGGGAGGGGGACCTACCTTCTACGAGCAGTACTTC,CASMGGGPTFYEQYF
TRBJ2-2,TRBD1,-,TRBV10-3,TGTGCCGTCCGGGACAGGGTGAATTCCGGGGAGCTGTTTTTT,CAVRDRVNSGELFF
TRBJ2-7,-,-,TRBV15,TGTGCCACCAGCAGAGATGGGCTTTCCTACGAGCAGTACTTC,CATSRDGLSYEQYF
TRBJ2-5,TRBD2,-,TRBV5-4,TGTGCCAGCAGCTGGAACAGCGGGGGGGAAGAGACCCAGTACTTC,CASSWNSGGEETQYF
TRBJ1-3,TRBD1,-,TRBV10-3,TGTGCCATCAGCGAAGGGGTGCAAGGACAGGGGTCTGGAAACACCATATATTTT,CAISEGVQGQGSGNTIYF
TRBJ2-2,TRBD1,-,TRBV18,TGTGCCAGCTCACCAAGTGGACAGGGCAAGAACACCGGGGAGCTGTTTTTT,CASSPSGQGKNTGELFF
TRBJ2-3,-,-,TRBV15,TGTGCCACCAGCAGAGAGGGGGAGGCGCAGTATTTT,CATSREGEAQYF
TRBJ1-4,TRBD1,few,TRBV6-1,TGTGCCAGCAGGCCGGGACAGAGGAATGAAAAACTGTTTTTT,CASRPGQRNEKLFF
TRBJ1-1,-,-,TRBV19,TGTGCCAGTAGTATAGGGGGACAAGAAGCTTTCTTT,CASSIGGQEAFF
TRBJ1-3,-,-,TRBV10-3,TGTGCCACCCAGGGCTCTGGAAACACCATATATTTT,CATQGSGNTIYF
TRBJ2-3,-,-,TRBV9,TGTGCCAGCAGCACGCCCAGAACAGGGCAACTCACAGATACGCAGTATTTT,CASSTPRTGQLTDTQYF
TRBJ2-3,-,many,TRBV5-8,TGTGCCAGCAGCTTGGGCGCGGATACGCAGTATTTT,CASSLGADTQYF
TRBJ2-7,TRBD1,-,TRBV5-1,TGCGCCAGCAGCCAAGGACAGGGGACCCTCGAGCAGTACTTC,CASSQGQGTLEQYF
TRBJ1-6,-,-,TRBV15,TGTGCCACCAGCAGAGATCGAACGGGGACTGATTCACCCCTCCACTTT,CATSRDRTGTDSPLHF
TRBJ2-1,-,-,TRBV18,TGTGCCAGCTCACCAAGGGAACTAGTTCAGTTCTTC,CASSPRELVQFF
TRBJ2-7,-,-,TRBV5-6,TGTGCCAGCAGCTTGACTTTGACTTCCTCCTACGAGCAGTACTTC,CASSLTLTSSYEQYF
TRBJ1-1,TRBD1,-,TRBV11-2,TGTGCCAGCAGCCCGTCCTCGCAGGGACAGGGGGTAAACACTGAAGCTTTCTTT,CASSPSSQGQGVNTEAFF
TRBJ1-2,-,-,TRBV9,TGTGCCAGCAGCGAAGGGGTAATAAGGGTGGATGGCTACACCTTC,CASSEGVIRVDGYTF
TRBJ2-2,-,few,TRBV7-3,TGTGCCAGCAGTTTATTGGGGGCGATTAACACCGGGGAGCTGTTTTTT,CASSLLGAINTGELFF
TRBJ2-1,-,few,TRBV11-2,TGTGCCAGCAGCTTAGGCGGTGAGCAGTTCTTC,CASSLGGEQFF
TRBJ2-7,TRBD2,-,TRBV7-2,TGTGCCAGCAGCTTTGGGACTAGCGGCCACGAGCAGTACTTC,CASSFGTSGHEQYF
TRBJ1-1,-,-,TRBV30,TGTGCCTGGAGTGTACACGAGAACACTGAAGCTTTCTTT,CAWSVHENTEAFF
TRBJ2-7,-,-,TRBV4-1,TGCGCCAGCAGCCAAGATGAGGCGGGACTCTCCTACGAGCAGTACTTC,CASSQDEAGLSYEQYF
TRBJ2-5,TRBD1,-,TRBV25-1,TGTGCCAGCAGTGGACAGGGGGATTTTGTAGAAGAGACCCAGTACTTC,CASSGQGDFVEETQYF